The T cell receptor beta chain under discussion was sequenced for a study of blood T cell repertoires in COVID-19. Study background: The study drew acute and convalescent COVID-19 samples from the United States, Italy and Spain. Sources were T cells, B-cell-depleted T cells, or PBMCs; the material itself was cDNA or gDNA.

In the source study's methods: The assay estimated nucleated cells by amplifying reference gene primers. Assay used: immunoSEQ multiplex PCR; TCRdb lists only in-frame clones, some missing. D and trimming were read from the DNA, whereas the V and J calls and clone size are those reported in that table. The table includes 250,000 to 350,000 clones, almost 90% detected once. Patients from Seattle were sampled longitudinally, starting during active infection. The TCR comes from a woman aged 25 to 39 with COVID-19, enrolled during active disease. Sample: peripheral blood.

The CDR3: CASSLFAGGWYEQYF. The CDR3, as DNA: TGTGCCAGCAGCTTATTTGCGGGAGGGTGGTACGAGCAGTACTTC. The gene calls are TRBV7-9 and TRBJ2-7, with 9 bases lining up with TRBD2. The CDR3 length is 15 residues. Per germline, CDR1 SEHNR and CDR2 FQNEAQ (reference sequence). V gave up 2 bases and J gave up 4 bases; unmatched junction bases: 6.